What follows are 7 T cell receptor beta chains derived from one specimen sequenced in a study of T-cell memory formation after mild COVID-19. MiXCR, run by TCRdb on the 5' RACE reads, gives a single entry per CDR3 protein. The sample carries hundreds of thousands of distinct CDR3 sequences, approximately 19% recorded once. Sequencing was done on a sample of PBMCs or a T cell subset sorted from them (not recorded which). Source of these receptors: an adult woman who had mild COVID-19 (a few samples of this study predate the infection). Cell type and time point are not known.

V usage is TRBV4-3 and J usage is TRBJ2-6; perhaps D is TRBD1 or TRBD2 (5 bases each). Germline V lookup: CDR1 LGHNA, CDR2 YSLEER. The CDR3 length is 18 residues. The V gene lost 3 bases and the J gene lost 0 bases, with 15 bases spanning the gap. CDR3 sequence (DNA): TGCGCCAGCAGCCATACCGGGACGGTTATCTCTGGGGCCAACGTCCTGACTTTC. Amino acids: CASSHTGTVISGANVLTF.

This clonotype was counted a few times. The CDR3 sequence: CSADGLASNEQFF. The CDR3, as DNA: TGCAGCGCCGATGGACTAGCGAGTAATGAGCAGTTCTTC. The chain recombines TRBV29-1 with TRBJ2-1, with 9 bases that match TRBD2. This CDR3 spans 13 amino acids. The V gene's germline CDR1 is SQVTM and CDR2 ANQGSEA. V lost 7 bases to trimming and J lost 7 bases; unmatched junction nucleotides: 8.

This clonotype was counted a few times. This chain connects TRBV5-6 to TRBJ1-1; 12 bases map to TRBD1. The trim removed 5 bases at V and 4 bases at J, leaving 3 bases unmatched. The germline CDR1 and CDR2 sequences are SGHDT and YYEEEE. The CDR3 contains 14 residues. The CDR3 nucleotides are TGTGCCAGCAGAGGGACAGGGGGCTTCACTGAAGCTTTCTTT. It translates to CASRGTGGFTEAFF.

This chain joins TRBV5-6 and TRBJ2-3; possible D gene TRBD2, 5 bases. CDR1 and CDR2 from the germline V gene are SGHDT and YYEEEE. CDR3 size: 16 residues. Trimming shortened V by 2 bases and J by 2 bases, and 15 bases separated the two germline ends. CDR3 in amino acids: CASSLWFGAATDTQYF. For the CDR3, the DNA is TGTGCCAGCAGCTTATGGTTCGGAGCGGCCACAGATACGCAGTATTTT.

This rearrangement joins TRBV6-1 to TRBJ1-1, with D possibly matching TRBD1 (6 bases). Trimming left V 6 bases short and J 5 bases short, with 13 bases between. The V gene's germline CDR1 is MNHNS and CDR2 SASEGT. The CDR3 is 13 amino acids. DNA of the CDR3: TGTGCCAGCAGGGAACAGGGAAGGACTGAAGCTTTCTTT. Its translation is CASREQGRTEAFF.

This clonotype was seen more than once but under ten times. The chain carries TRBV7-3 and TRBJ2-3; possible D gene TRBD1, 5 bases. V was trimmed by 2 bases and J by 2 bases, leaving 17 bases between them. Per germline, CDR1 SGHTA and CDR2 FQGTGA. The CDR3 spans 17 residues. DNA for the CDR3: TGTGCCAGCAGCTTAGGTGTGGCGGAGACAGACACAGATACGCAGTATTTT. Amino acids: CASSLGVAETDTDTQYF.

The chain joins TRBV6-1 to TRBJ1-3, with D uncertain. The CDR3 spans 14 residues. V lost 2 bases, J lost 1 base, and 6 bases lay in between. Germline V gene sequence: CDR1 MNHNS, CDR2 SASEGT. CDR3 sequence (DNA): TGTGCCAGCAGTGAATACAGATCTGGAAACACCATATATTTT. Protein sequence: CASSEYRSGNTIYF.